This T cell receptor (beta chain) was sequenced in a study of blood T cells in healthy people across ages. Broader study findings: Unsorted PBMC material precluded a definitive naive versus antigen-experienced comparison. With age, beta diversity per million T cells declined roughly linearly, significantly by approximately 41.

Trimming removed 1 base from V and 10 bases from J, with 17 bases in between. The CDR3 consists of 15 residues. CDR1 and CDR2 from the germline V gene are KGHSH and LQKENI. This clonotype occurred a few times. Its target is unknown. Alongside a J-beta primer mix, a sample-barcoded 5' primer served in a second PCR lasting about 7 to 12 cycles. A template-switch adaptor that had 12 random nucleotides put a tag on each cDNA molecule. In TCRdb, the 5' RACE reads were re-called with MiXCR into one record per CDR3 protein. There are over 950,000 distinct CDR3 sequences in the sample; about 53% occur only once, and about 22% lies in the top ten. Donors were healthy Caucasian individuals from Russia aged roughly 6 to 90.

The receptor was derived from a woman aged 60 to 75 in good health. The V and J genes are TRBV18 and TRBJ2-1; D unclear. Sequenced: blood. CDR3 sequence reads: CASSPLALVTDEQFF. The CDR3 coding sequence is TGTGCCAGCTCACCACTAGCCCTCGTTACGGACGAGCAGTTCTTC.